The following is a T cell receptor beta chain sequence with its context. The data derive from a study of blood T cells in healthy people across ages. There are 14 residues in the CDR3. V shed 1 base and J shed 3 bases, with 9 bases lying between them. Per the germline V gene, CDR1 is LGHDT and CDR2 is YNNKEL (reference sequence). Together with a sample-barcoded 5' primer, a J-beta primer mix was included in a second PCR lasting about 7 to 11 cycles. TCRdb reprocessed the 5' RACE reads via MiXCR and lists one record per CDR3 protein. The table lists approximately 670,000 distinct CDR3 sequences, around 38% of them singletons.

This receptor was identified in an elderly man in good health. Sequenced input: blood. V is TRBV3-1 and J is TRBJ1-2; D is ambiguous. The CDR3 region is CASSQAAGDYGYTF. As DNA, the CDR3 is TGTGCCAGCAGCCAAGCGGCAGGAGACTATGGCTACACCTTC.